One and the same sample provided the 10 T cell receptor beta chains below, sequenced in a study of blood T cell repertoires in COVID-19. Here immunoSEQ multiplex PCR was the method, and the copy in TCRdb shows in-frame clones only, minus some. The sample lists fewer than 350,000 clones, approximately 91% seen once, with 2% to 2.5% in the top ten. Material for sequencing was PBMCs or T cells enriched from blood (not recorded which). These receptor sequences come from a woman in her thirties or forties with acute COVID-19.

V usage is TRBV5-6 and J usage is TRBJ1-2; no clear D. CDR1 is SGHDT, CDR2 YYEEEE, per germline. The CDR3 length is 13 residues. V lost 4 bases to trimming and J lost 6 bases, with 13 bases between them. CDR3 in DNA: TGTGCCAGCAGCCCGGACGGGGTCCATGGCTACACCTTC. This encodes CASSPDGVHGYTF.

The CDR3 DNA is TGTGCCACCAGCAGAGCCTCCCGCGGCTCTGGAAACACCATATATTTT. This gives the protein CATSRASRGSGNTIYF. V and J are TRBV15 and TRBJ1-3; no clear D gene. The CDR3 sequence is 16 residues long. V was clipped by 1 base and J by 0 bases, with 10 bases between them. Germline V gives CDR1 LNHNV, CDR2 YYDKDF (reference sequence).

The sample holds a few counts of this clone. V usage is TRBV19 and J usage is TRBJ1-4; D not resolved. Germline V lookup: CDR1 LNHDA, CDR2 SQIVND (reference sequence). The CDR3 is 14 residues long. V was shortened by 5 bases and J by 5 bases, with 12 bases between the two germline ends. CDR3: CASSDRETNEKLFF. Here the CDR3 DNA reads TGTGCCAGTAGTGATCGGGAGACCAATGAAAAACTGTTTTTT.

V and J are TRBV15 and TRBJ2-5, with D unresolved. Germline V gene data show CDR1 as LNHNV and CDR2 as YYDKDF (reference sequence). V was shortened by 0 bases and J by 5 bases, with 4 bases between the two germline ends. The CDR3 totals 12 residues. Here the CDR3 reads CATSRDRETQYF. The CDR3 DNA reads as TGTGCCACCAGCAGAGATCGGGAGACCCAGTACTTC. The full variable domain, with the rest looked up from reference TRBV15 and TRBJ2-5, is DAMVIQNPRYQVTQFGKPVTLSCSQTLNHNVMYWYQQKSSQAPKLLFHYYDKDFNNEADTPDNFQSRRPNTSFCFLDIRSPGLGDTAMYLCATSRDRETQYFGPGTRLLVL.

The rearrangement uses TRBV7-9 and TRBJ1-2, with 7 bases lining up with TRBD1. The CDR3 spans 17 residues. The J segment lost 0 bases and the V segment lost 0 bases, leaving 7 bases of the junction unmatched. Germline CDR1 reads SEHNR; CDR2 reads FQNEAQ (reference sequence). The CDR3 DNA reads as TGTGCCAGCAGCTTAGCGAGGACAGGACAAGCTAACTATGGCTACACCTTC. Translating it yields CASSLARTGQANYGYTF.

This clone appeared once. The chain is built from TRBV3-1 (or the pseudogene TRBV3-2) and TRBJ1-2; D remains ambiguous. The CDR3 contains 16 residues. The V end lost 4 bases, the J end lost 1 base, and 16 bases lay between the germline ends. CDR1 is LGHDT, CDR2 YNNKEL, per germline (reference sequence). The CDR3 region is CASSRVGGSINYGYTF. Written as DNA, the CDR3 is TGTGCCAGCAGCCGGGTAGGCGGATCGATTAACTATGGCTACACCTTC.

This chain uses TRBV28 with TRBJ2-2; tentative D call: TRBD1 (5 bases). The CDR3 extends over 15 amino acids. V was pared by 4 bases and J by 2 bases, with 11 bases between. Germline V gives CDR1 MDHEN, CDR2 SYDVKM. DNA of the CDR3: TGTGCCAGCAGTTCCTCGACAGTCAACACCGGGGAGCTGTTTTTT. Translated: CASSSSTVNTGELFF.

This clone was found once. V is TRBV27 and J is TRBJ2-3, with TRBD2 matching 9 bases. This CDR3 has 16 amino acids. Germline loops: CDR1 MNHEY, CDR2 SMNVEV (reference sequence). V was clipped by 8 bases and J by 2 bases; unmatched bases: 11. The CDR3 spells CASGPGLAKITDTQYF. DNA for the CDR3: TGTGCCAGCGGACCGGGACTAGCAAAAATCACAGATACGCAGTATTTT.

The chain joins TRBV15 to TRBJ1-2; the match to TRBD1 covers 7 bases. Germline assignment: CDR1 LNHNV and CDR2 YYDKDF (reference sequence). Trimming took 3 bases from V and 4 from J; bases not matched to a gene: 8. This CDR3 has 15 residues. The CDR3 region is CATSSAPGQLYGYTF. The CDR3 DNA sequence: TGTGCCACCAGCAGTGCGCCGGGACAGCTCTATGGCTACACCTTC.

This rearrangement joins TRBV7-9 to TRBJ1-2; 10 bases map to TRBD1. The CDR3 totals 13 residues. Looked up from germline, CDR1 is SEHNR and CDR2 is FQNEAQ (reference sequence). Losses at the gene ends were 5 bases for V and 7 bases for J; bases not matched to a gene: 4. CDR3 bases: TGTGCCAGCAGCACGAGACAGGGGGCTGGCTACACCTTC. It is translated as CASSTRQGAGYTF. Filled out from reference TRBV7-9 and TRBJ1-2, the complete variable domain reads DTGVSQNPRHKITKRGQNVTFRCDPISEHNRLYWYRQTLGQGPEFLTYFQNEAQLEKSRLLSDRFSAERPKGSFSTLEIQRTEQGDSAMYLCASSTRQGAGYTFGSGTRLTVV.